The clone carrying this T cell receptor (beta chain) occurred once. Participant ages covered about 18 to 95 years across 25 or so US areas. Exposed volunteers were people who met a COVID-19 case within 2 weeks before study entry. The data are from a study of blood T cell repertoires in COVID-19. Libraries were prepared by immunoSEQ multiplex PCR; TCRdb keeps only in-frame clonotypes and omits some of them. The sample lists 150,000 to 200,000 clones, around four fifths occurring once. Germline V gene data show CDR1 as SGHTA and CDR2 as FQGTGA. The CDR3 runs 20 residues. Unmatched junction bases numbered 14, after V lost 5 bases and J lost 4 bases.

This chain connects TRBV7-3 to TRBJ2-2, with 15 positions matching TRBD2. Sequencing input: PBMCs or T cells enriched from blood (not recorded which). This sequence originates from a man in his sixties or seventies who had been exposed to COVID-19. CDR3 in DNA: TGTGCCAGCAGCCGAGTGAGTAAAAAGGGACTAGCGGGAGGCACCGGGGAGCTGTTTTTT. It encodes CASSRVSKKGLAGGTGELFF.